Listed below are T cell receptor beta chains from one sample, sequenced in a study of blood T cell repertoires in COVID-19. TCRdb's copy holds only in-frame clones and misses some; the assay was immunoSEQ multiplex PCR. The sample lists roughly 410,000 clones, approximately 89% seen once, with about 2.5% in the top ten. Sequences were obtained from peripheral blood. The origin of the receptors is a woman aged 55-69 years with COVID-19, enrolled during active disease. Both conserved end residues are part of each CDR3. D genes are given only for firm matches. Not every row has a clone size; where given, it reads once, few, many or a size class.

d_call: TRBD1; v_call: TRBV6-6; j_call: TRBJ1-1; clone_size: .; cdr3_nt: TGTGCCAGCAGTTACAATTTCAGGGGGGCTGAAGCTTTCTTT; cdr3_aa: CASSYNFRGAEAFF
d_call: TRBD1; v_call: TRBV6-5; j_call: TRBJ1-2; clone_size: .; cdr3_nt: TGTGCCAGCAGACGGACAGGGAACTATGGCTACACCTTC; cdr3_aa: CASRRTGNYGYTF
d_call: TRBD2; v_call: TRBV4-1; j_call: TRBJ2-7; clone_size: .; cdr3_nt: TGCGCCAGCAGACCACTAGCGGGGGGTAACTACGAGCAGTACTTC; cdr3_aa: CASRPLAGGNYEQYF
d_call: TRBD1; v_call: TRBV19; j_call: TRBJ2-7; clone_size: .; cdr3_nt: TGTGCCAGTAGTCCGAGGACAGGGGCTTGGTCCGAGCAGTACTTC; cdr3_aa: CASSPRTGAWSEQYF
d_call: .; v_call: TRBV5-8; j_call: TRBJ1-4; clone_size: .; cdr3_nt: TGTGCCAGCAGCTTGGCCGTAGTTGGACAGCTAAATGAAAAACTGTTTTTT; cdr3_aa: CASSLAVVGQLNEKLFF
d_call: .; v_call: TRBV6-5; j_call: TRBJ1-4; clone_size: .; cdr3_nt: TGTGCCAGCAGTTTGTCTAAGGGGGGGGGTGAAAAACTGTTTTTT; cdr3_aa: CASSLSKGGGEKLFF
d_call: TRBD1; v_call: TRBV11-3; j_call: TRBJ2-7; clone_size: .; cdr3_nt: TGTGCTGTTGTAGTCGGACAGGGACAATGCTACGAGCAGTACTTC; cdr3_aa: CAVVVGQGQCYEQYF
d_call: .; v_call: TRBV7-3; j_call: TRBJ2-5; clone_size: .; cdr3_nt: TGTGCCAGCAGCTTACAGGGTCGTCAAGAGACCCAGTACTTC; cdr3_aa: CASSLQGRQETQYF
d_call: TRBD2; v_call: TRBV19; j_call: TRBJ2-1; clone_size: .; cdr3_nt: TGTGCCAGTAGTCCCCCCAGCGGGGGATCCTACAATGAGCAGTTCTTC; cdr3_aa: CASSPPSGGSYNEQFF
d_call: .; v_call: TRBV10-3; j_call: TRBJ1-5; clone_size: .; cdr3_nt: TGTGCCATCAGCTGGACAGTTGCTCAGCCCCAGCATTTT; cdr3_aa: CAISWTVAQPQHF
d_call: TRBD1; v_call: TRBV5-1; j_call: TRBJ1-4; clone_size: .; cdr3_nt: TGCGCCAGCAGCTTTAGGGCAGGGGGAGATGAAAAACTGTTTTTT; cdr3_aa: CASSFRAGGDEKLFF
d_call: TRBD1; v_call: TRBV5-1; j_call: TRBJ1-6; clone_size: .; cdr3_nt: TGCGCCAGCAGTTGGGACAGAGGAAATTCACCCCTCCACTTT; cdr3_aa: CASSWDRGNSPLHF
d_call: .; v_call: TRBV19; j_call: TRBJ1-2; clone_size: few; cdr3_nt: TGTGCCAGTAGTATGGCACAGGAATACTATGGCTACACCTTC; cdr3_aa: CASSMAQEYYGYTF
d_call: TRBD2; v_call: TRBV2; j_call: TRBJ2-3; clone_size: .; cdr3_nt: TGTGCCAGCAGGGGCGGGGGTACGCAGTATTTT; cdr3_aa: CASRGGGTQYF
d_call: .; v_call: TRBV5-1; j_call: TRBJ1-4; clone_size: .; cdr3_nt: TGCGCCAGCAGCTTGGGGGACATCCCAACTAATGAAAAACTGTTTTTT; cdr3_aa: CASSLGDIPTNEKLFF
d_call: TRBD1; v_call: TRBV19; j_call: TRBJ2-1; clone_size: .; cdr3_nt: TGTGCCAGTAGAACCGGGACAGGGTTCAATGAGCAGTTCTTC; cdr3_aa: CASRTGTGFNEQFF
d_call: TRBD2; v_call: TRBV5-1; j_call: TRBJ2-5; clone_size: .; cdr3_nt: TGCGCCAGCAGCTTGAGCGGGGTGTACCAAGAGACCCAGTACTTC; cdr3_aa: CASSLSGVYQETQYF
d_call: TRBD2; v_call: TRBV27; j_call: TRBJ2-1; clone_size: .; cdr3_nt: TGTGCCAGCAGTTTAGGGGAGGGCCTATACAATGAGCAGTTCTTC; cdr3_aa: CASSLGEGLYNEQFF
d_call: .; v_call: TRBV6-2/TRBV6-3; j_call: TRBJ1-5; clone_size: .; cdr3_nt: TGTGCCAGCAGTCGGGAAGGGTCTCAGCCCCAGCATTTT; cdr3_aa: CASSREGSQPQHF
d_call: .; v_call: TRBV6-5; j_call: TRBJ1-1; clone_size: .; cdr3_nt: TGTGCCAGCAGTACCACAGGAAAGAACACTGAAGCTTTCTTT; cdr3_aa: CASSTTGKNTEAFF
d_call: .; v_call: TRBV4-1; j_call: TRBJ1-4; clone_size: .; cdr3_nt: TGCGCCAGCAGCCAAGATGGGCGGGGTGGAAGTGAAAAACTGTTTTTT; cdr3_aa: CASSQDGRGGSEKLFF
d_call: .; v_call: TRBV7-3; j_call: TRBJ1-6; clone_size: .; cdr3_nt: TGTGCCAGCAGCCAAGGTTCAGGCCCGACGGGAAATTCACCCCTCCACTTT; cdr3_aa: CASSQGSGPTGNSPLHF
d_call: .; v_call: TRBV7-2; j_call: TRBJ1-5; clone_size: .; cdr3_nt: TGTGCCAGCAGCCCCCGGACAGCATATAGCAATCAGCCCCAGCATTTT; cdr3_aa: CASSPRTAYSNQPQHF
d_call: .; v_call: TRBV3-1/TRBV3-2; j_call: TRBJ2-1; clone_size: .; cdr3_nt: TGTGCCAGCAGCCAAGTAATGGACAGCAATGAGCAGTTCTTC; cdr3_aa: CASSQVMDSNEQFF
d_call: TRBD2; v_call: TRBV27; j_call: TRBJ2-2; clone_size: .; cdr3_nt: TGTGCCAGCAGCCTAGGGACTAGCGGGGAGCTGTTTTTT; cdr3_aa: CASSLGTSGELFF
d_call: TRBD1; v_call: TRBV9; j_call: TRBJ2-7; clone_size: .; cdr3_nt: TGTGCCAGCAGCGTAGCTCCCGGACAGGAAACCTACGAGCAGTACTTC; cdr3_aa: CASSVAPGQETYEQYF
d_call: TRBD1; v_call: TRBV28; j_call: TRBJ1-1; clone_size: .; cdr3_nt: TGTGCCAGCACACCGGGACAGGGAGCCACGAACACTGAAGCTTTCTTT; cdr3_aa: CASTPGQGATNTEAFF
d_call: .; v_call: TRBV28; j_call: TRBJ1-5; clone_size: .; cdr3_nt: TGTGCCAGCAGTCAAGTCAGGTACAATCAGCCCCAGCATTTT; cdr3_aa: CASSQVRYNQPQHF
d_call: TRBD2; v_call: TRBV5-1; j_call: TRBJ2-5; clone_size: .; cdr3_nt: TGCGCCAGCAGCTTAACTAGCGGGGGGGTTCAAGAGACCCAGTACTTC; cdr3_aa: CASSLTSGGVQETQYF
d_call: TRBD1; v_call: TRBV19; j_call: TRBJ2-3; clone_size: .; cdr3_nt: TGTGCCAGTAGTATGGGGACAGGGAAAACAGATACGCAGTATTTT; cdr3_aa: CASSMGTGKTDTQYF
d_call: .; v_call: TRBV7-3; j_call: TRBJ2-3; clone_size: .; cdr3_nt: TGTGCCAGCAGCCTCGGTCCCGATACGCAGTATTTT; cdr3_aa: CASSLGPDTQYF
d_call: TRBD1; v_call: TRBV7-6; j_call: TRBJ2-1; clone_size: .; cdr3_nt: TGTGCCAGCAGCAAGCAACAGGGGACCAACAATGAGCAGTTCTTC; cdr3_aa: CASSKQQGTNNEQFF
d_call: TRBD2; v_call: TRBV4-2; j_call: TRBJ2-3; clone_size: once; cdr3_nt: TGTGCCAGCAGCCAGACCCCCCTAGCGGGGGGGCGGGGCACAGATACGCAGTATTTT; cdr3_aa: CASSQTPLAGGRGTDTQYF
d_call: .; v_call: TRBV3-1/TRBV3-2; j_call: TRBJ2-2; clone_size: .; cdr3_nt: TGTGCCAGCAGCCAACAGGGAAGTACCGGGGAGCTGTTTTTT; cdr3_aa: CASSQQGSTGELFF
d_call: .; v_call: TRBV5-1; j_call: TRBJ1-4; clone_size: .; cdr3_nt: TGCGCCAGCAGCTTACAGAATGAAAAACTGTTTTTT; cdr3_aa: CASSLQNEKLFF
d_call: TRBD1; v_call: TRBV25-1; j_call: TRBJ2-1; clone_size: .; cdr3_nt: TGTGCCAGCAGTCTAACAGGGGGCAGGAATGAGCAGTTCTTC; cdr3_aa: CASSLTGGRNEQFF
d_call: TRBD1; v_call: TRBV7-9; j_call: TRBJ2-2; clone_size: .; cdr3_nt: TGTGCCAGCAGCTCCGGACAGGGGCGGACCGGGGAGCTGTTTTTT; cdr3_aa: CASSSGQGRTGELFF
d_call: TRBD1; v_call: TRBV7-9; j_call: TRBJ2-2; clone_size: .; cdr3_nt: TGTGCCAGCAGCTCCGGGACAGCGAACACCGGGGAGCTGTTTTTT; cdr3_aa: CASSSGTANTGELFF
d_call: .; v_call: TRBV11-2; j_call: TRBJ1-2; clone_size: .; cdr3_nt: TGTGCCAGCAGCCCGAGGGTTACCTATGGCTACACCTTC; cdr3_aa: CASSPRVTYGYTF
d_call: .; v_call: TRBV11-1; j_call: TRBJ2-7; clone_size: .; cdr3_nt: TGTGCCAGCAGCTTGGCGGGGTTCTACGAGCAGTACTTC; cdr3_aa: CASSLAGFYEQYF
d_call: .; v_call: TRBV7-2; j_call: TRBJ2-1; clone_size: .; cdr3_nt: TGTGCCAGCAGCCCTCCAGCGTCAACGGCGGGGGAGCAGTTCTTC; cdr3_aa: CASSPPASTAGEQFF
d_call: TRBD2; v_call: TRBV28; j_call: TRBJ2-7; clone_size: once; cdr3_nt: TGTGCCAGCAGTCAGTACGGGGGGGACTCCTACGAGCAGTACTTC; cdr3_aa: CASSQYGGDSYEQYF
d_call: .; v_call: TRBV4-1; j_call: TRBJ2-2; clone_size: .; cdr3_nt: TGCGCCAGCAGCCAAGATTCGGCAGGGTCGGGCGGGGAGCTGTTTTTT; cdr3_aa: CASSQDSAGSGGELFF
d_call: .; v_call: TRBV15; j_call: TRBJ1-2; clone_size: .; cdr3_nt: TGTGCCACCAGCAGACAGGGTTACTATGGCTACACCTTC; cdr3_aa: CATSRQGYYGYTF
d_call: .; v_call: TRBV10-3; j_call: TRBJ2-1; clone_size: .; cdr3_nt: TGTGCCATCAGTGAGGGGCGGGGGGACAGCTACAATGAGCAGTTCTTC; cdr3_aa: CAISEGRGDSYNEQFF
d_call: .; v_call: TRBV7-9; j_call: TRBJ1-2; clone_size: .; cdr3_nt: TGTGCCAGCAGCCCGGGAGTAGGGCCAGCAGGCTACACCTTC; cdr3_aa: CASSPGVGPAGYTF
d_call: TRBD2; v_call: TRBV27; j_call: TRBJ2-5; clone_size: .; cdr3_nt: TGTGCCAGCTCCCCGCAGCGGGGGGCTGGGGAGACCCAGTACTTC; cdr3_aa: CASSPQRGAGETQYF
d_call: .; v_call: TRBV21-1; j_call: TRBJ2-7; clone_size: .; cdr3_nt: TGTGCCAGCAGCAAAAACAGGGCGGCCTCCTACGAGCAGTACTTC; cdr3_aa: CASSKNRAASYEQYF
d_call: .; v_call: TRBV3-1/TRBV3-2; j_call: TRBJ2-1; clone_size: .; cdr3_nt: TGTGCCAGCAGCCAAAACTTGTGGGGGGATGAGCAGTTCTTC; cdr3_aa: CASSQNLWGDEQFF
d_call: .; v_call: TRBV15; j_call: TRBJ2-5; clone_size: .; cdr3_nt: TGTGCCACCAGCAGAGACTCACTAGCTTTTGGAGAGACCCAGTACTTC; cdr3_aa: CATSRDSLAFGETQYF
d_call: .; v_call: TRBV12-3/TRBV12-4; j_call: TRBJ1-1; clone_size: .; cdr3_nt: TGTGCCAGCAGTTCCAGGGTCACTGAAGCTTTCTTT; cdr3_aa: CASSSRVTEAFF
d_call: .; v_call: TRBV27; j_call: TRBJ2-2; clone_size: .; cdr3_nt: TGTGCCAGCAGTTTTATCGACACCTTGAACACCGGGGAGCTGTTTTTT; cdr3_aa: CASSFIDTLNTGELFF
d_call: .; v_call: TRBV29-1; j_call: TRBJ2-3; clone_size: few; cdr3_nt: TGCAGCGTCGGGACAGATACGCAGTATTTT; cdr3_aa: CSVGTDTQYF
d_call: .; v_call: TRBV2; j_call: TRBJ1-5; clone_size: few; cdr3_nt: TGTGCCACCCGCTCCGGGAGCAATCAGCCCCAGCATTTT; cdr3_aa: CATRSGSNQPQHF
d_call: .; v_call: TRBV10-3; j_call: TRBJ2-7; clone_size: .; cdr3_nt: TGTGCCATCAGTGATCAGGGGGGTTACGAGCAGTACTTC; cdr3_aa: CAISDQGGYEQYF